This is a list of T cell receptor beta chains from one sample in a study of blood T cell repertoires in COVID-19. The method was immunoSEQ multiplex PCR; TCRdb's version includes in-frame clones alone and lacks a portion of them. The table lists roughly 260,000 clones, approximately 79% of them singletons. Specimen: peripheral blood. The receptors shown here come from an elderly woman with active or convalescent COVID-19. Each CDR3 is given with its conserved first and last residue. The D gene is left open where the match is weak. A clone size is listed for some rows: how often the clone was seen (once, few, many), or a class if it is expanded.

clone_size,d_call,j_call,v_call,cdr3_nt,cdr3_aa
-,TRBD2,TRBJ2-7,TRBV20-1,TGCAGTGCTGGTGGCCCGGGGGGGAAGATTTCTATTTACGAGCAGTACTTC,CSAGGPGGKISIYEQYF
few,-,TRBJ1-5,TRBV19,TGTGCCAGTAGTATTGGAACCCTCGCGAGGGCCCAGCATTTT,CASSIGTLARAQHF
-,-,TRBJ1-5,TRBV5-1,TGCGCCAGCAGCTTGGGGCAGGGGATCAATCAGCCCCAGCATTTT,CASSLGQGINQPQHF
-,-,TRBJ1-5,TRBV2,TGTGCCAGCACCCTAGACAGGATTAGCAATCAGCCCCAGCATTTT,CASTLDRISNQPQHF
-,-,TRBJ2-2,TRBV5-1,TGCGCCAGCAGCTTGGCCCTGGGGCCGAACACCGGGGAGCTGTTTTTT,CASSLALGPNTGELFF
-,-,TRBJ2-3,TRBV6-1,TGTGCCAGCAGTGAGGACGGAGGAGCTACGCAGTATTTT,CASSEDGGATQYF
-,-,TRBJ1-5,TRBV7-8,TGTGCCAGCAGCTTATGGGCAGGTGTCCGCAATCAGCCCCAGCATTTT,CASSLWAGVRNQPQHF
-,TRBD1,TRBJ1-2,TRBV28,TGTGCCAGCAGTTTTGACAGGGAGGATGGCTACACCTTC,CASSFDREDGYTF
-,-,TRBJ2-3,TRBV9,TGTGCCAGCAGCGTAGCTCCGGGTCATACAGATACGCAGTATTTT,CASSVAPGHTDTQYF
-,TRBD1,TRBJ1-1,TRBV28,TGTGCCAGCAGCCCCAAGACAGGGTGGTACACTGAAGCTTTCTTT,CASSPKTGWYTEAFF
-,-,TRBJ2-5,TRBV27,-,CASSFLAGGVLGTQYF
few,-,TRBJ1-1,TRBV21-1,TGTGCCAGCAGCCGACGGGACTGCCTGAACACTGAAGCTTTCTTT,CASSRRDCLNTEAFF
-,TRBD2,TRBJ2-1,TRBV3-1/TRBV3-2,TGTGCCGCCGGTCTAGCGGGAGGGGGGGAGCAGTTCTTC,CAAGLAGGGEQFF
-,-,TRBJ1-2,TRBV5-6,TGTGCCAGCAGCTTGGGACAATCCCTAAACTATGGCTACACCTTC,CASSLGQSLNYGYTF
-,TRBD1,TRBJ1-6,TRBV28,TGTGCCAGCAGTTTATGGGACCTGGACAGGGCGAATTCACCCCTCCACTTT,CASSLWDLDRANSPLHF
-,TRBD2,TRBJ2-3,TRBV5-1,TGCGCCAGCAGCTTGGCAGCGGGAGCTCTCACAGATACGCAGTATTTT,CASSLAAGALTDTQYF
once,-,TRBJ2-1,TRBV3-1/TRBV3-2,TGTGCCAGCAGCCAAGATTTTTGGGGCGGTGAGCAGTTCTTC,CASSQDFWGGEQFF
-,TRBD1,TRBJ1-1,TRBV7-9,TGTGCCAGCAGCATCGCACCGGGACAGGGTGTCGGAGCTTTCTTT,CASSIAPGQGVGAFF
-,-,TRBJ2-1,TRBV7-2,TGTGCCAGCAGCTTAGCCGTTTACAATGAGCAGTTCTTC,CASSLAVYNEQFF
-,TRBD1,TRBJ2-2,TRBV28,TGTGCCAGCAGTTTAGTAAGGGGGCGGACCGGGGAGCTGTTTTTT,CASSLVRGRTGELFF
-,TRBD1,TRBJ1-2,TRBV7-9,TGTGCCAGCAGCCGCCCCGAAACAGGGGTTGGCTACACCTTC,CASSRPETGVGYTF
-,-,TRBJ1-6,TRBV4-1,TGCGCCAGCAGCCAAGGGTCAGGGTGGTTGTGGAATTCACCCCTCCACTTT,CASSQGSGWLWNSPLHF
-,-,TRBJ2-1,TRBV18,TGTGCCAGCTCACCACCGGCAGGGGTGGTGTTGTACAATGAGCAGTTCTTC,CASSPPAGVVLYNEQFF
-,-,TRBJ1-4,TRBV10-3,TGTGCCAGCACCCCCGCCCGAGTTGAGGGAGGGAAACTGTTTTTT,CASTPARVEGGKLFF
few,-,TRBJ1-1,TRBV5-1,TGCGCCAGCAGCTTACATTACCTCGACAGGACTGAAGCTTTCTTT,CASSLHYLDRTEAFF
-,TRBD2,TRBJ2-3,TRBV18,TGTGCCAGCTCACCCCGCCGGGAGGGCCAAGGGACGCAGTATTTT,CASSPRREGQGTQYF
-,TRBD1,TRBJ2-3,TRBV5-1,TGCGCCAGCAGCTTGTTGGGACAGGGAGGTAGGGCAGATACGCAGTATTTT,CASSLLGQGGRADTQYF
-,TRBD1,TRBJ1-5,TRBV3-1/TRBV3-2,TGTGCCAGCAGCCAAGGGACAGGGAATGAAAGGAATCAGCCCCAGCATTTT,CASSQGTGNERNQPQHF
-,TRBD1,TRBJ1-1,TRBV6-5,TGTGCCAGCAGTTACGGACAGGGTTGGAACACTGAAGCTTTCTTT,CASSYGQGWNTEAFF
-,-,TRBJ2-1,TRBV27,TGTGCCAGCAGTTCCTCACCCGTCTATAACAATGAGCAGTTCTTC,CASSSSPVYNNEQFF
-,-,TRBJ2-3,TRBV2,TGTGCCAGCAGTTCTCAGGGCGCAGATACGCAGTATTTT,CASSSQGADTQYF
-,-,TRBJ1-5,TRBV5-1,TGCGCCAGCAGCCCGGACAACCCGAATCAGCCCCAGCATTTT,CASSPDNPNQPQHF
-,TRBD1,TRBJ1-5,TRBV10-3,TGTGCCATTCGACAGGGGGATAGCAATCAGCCCCAGCATTTT,CAIRQGDSNQPQHF
-,TRBD2,TRBJ2-2,TRBV5-1,TGCGCCAGCAGCTTGTTAGCGGGGGGGAACACCGGGGAGCTGTTTTTT,CASSLLAGGNTGELFF
-,TRBD1,TRBJ1-1,TRBV2,TGTGCCAGCAAAAGGGGGCCGAACACTGAAGCTTTCTTT,CASKRGPNTEAFF
-,-,TRBJ2-7,TRBV6-5,TGTGCCAGCCTACAGGGCAACGAGCAGTACTTC,CASLQGNEQYF
-,-,TRBJ2-3,TRBV5-1,TGCGCCAGCAGCTTCATGAGTGCCACCACAGATACGCAGTATTTT,CASSFMSATTDTQYF
-,-,TRBJ1-4,TRBV9,TGTGCCAGCAGCGTAGAGGGTAGGGGCCCCTGGGAAAAACTGTTTTTT,CASSVEGRGPWEKLFF
-,TRBD2,TRBJ2-3,TRBV5-1,TGCGCCAGCAGCGCGACTAGCGGGAGCGCAGATACGCAGTATTTT,CASSATSGSADTQYF
-,TRBD2,TRBJ2-7,TRBV6-1,TGTGCCAGCAGTCAAGCGGGGGGGGCCTACGAGCAGTACTTC,CASSQAGGAYEQYF
-,TRBD1,TRBJ2-7,TRBV5-1,TGCGCCAGCAGCTTTAACAGGGGTACCTACGAGCAGTACTTC,CASSFNRGTYEQYF
-,TRBD1,TRBJ1-1,TRBV12-3/TRBV12-4,TGTGCCAGCAGCCGGGACAGCCCCACTGAAGCTTTCTTT,CASSRDSPTEAFF
few,TRBD2,TRBJ2-1,TRBV2,TGTGCCAGCAGGCTAGCGGGAGACAATGAGCAGTTCTTC,CASRLAGDNEQFF
-,TRBD1,TRBJ2-3,TRBV27,TGTGCCAGCAGACAGGGACAGGGGTTCACAGATACGCAGTATTTT,CASRQGQGFTDTQYF
-,-,TRBJ1-6,TRBV7-2,TGTGCCAGCAGCTTAGTAAGCGGGAATAATTCACCCCTCCACTTT,CASSLVSGNNSPLHF
-,TRBD1,TRBJ2-1,TRBV19,TGTGCCAGTAGTATAGGACAGGGCTCCTACAATGAGCAGTTCTTC,CASSIGQGSYNEQFF
-,-,TRBJ1-5,TRBV27,TGTGCCAGCAGTCGACAGGATGGGAGTCAGCCCCAGCATTTT,CASSRQDGSQPQHF
-,-,TRBJ1-2,TRBV20-1,TGCAGTGCTAGTGGCGGGAACTATGGCTACACCTTC,CSASGGNYGYTF
-,-,TRBJ1-1,TRBV5-6,TGTGCCAGCACTGCGGGGGAGACTGAAGCTTTCTTT,CASTAGETEAFF
few,TRBD1,TRBJ1-1,TRBV28,TGTGCCAGCAGTTCTCACGGGACAGGGACCACTGAAGCTTTCTTT,CASSSHGTGTTEAFF
-,TRBD1,TRBJ2-7,TRBV28,TGTGCCAGCAGTGAGCCGGGACAGGGGGCCTACGAGCAGTACTTC,CASSEPGQGAYEQYF
-,TRBD2,TRBJ2-3,TRBV27,TGTGCCAGCAGTTTGCGGACTAGCGGGAGAGCGGTCGGTACGCAGTATTTT,CASSLRTSGRAVGTQYF
-,-,TRBJ2-2,TRBV27,TGTGCCAGCAGTCCCCACTTGGGAGGATCCGGGGAGCTGTTTTTT,CASSPHLGGSGELFF
once,TRBD1,TRBJ2-7,TRBV5-1,TGCGCCAGCAGCTCGGCGAGGGACAGTTGGAACTTC,CASSSARDSWNF
-,TRBD1,TRBJ1-6,TRBV27,TGTGCCAGCAGTTCCTTGGGACAGGGCGGTTCACCCCTCCACTTT,CASSSLGQGGSPLHF
-,-,TRBJ1-4,TRBV21-1,TGTGCCAGCAGCGCCAAGGGAGGGGGTAGAACTAATGAAAAACTGTTTTTT,CASSAKGGGRTNEKLFF
-,-,TRBJ1-2,TRBV28,TGTGCCAGCAGTTTGGACAGACTTTTATTCTATGGCTACACCTTC,CASSLDRLLFYGYTF